These T cell receptor beta chains were read from a single sample in a study of Ad26.COV2.S vaccination and SARS-CoV-2 variants. Sequencing was performed with immunoSEQ multiplex PCR; in TCRdb, only in-frame clones are kept and a portion is missing. This sample has around 250,000 clones, with approximately 88% found just once. Source: peripheral blood, taken in a trial of Ad26.COV2.S vaccine versus placebo. The origin of the receptors is a person between 18 and 59 years old who received the Ad26.COV2.S COVID-19 vaccine or a placebo. The CDR3 runs from the conserved cysteine through the conserved F or W. The listing skips clone size in some rows; elsewhere it reads once, few, many or a size class.

TRBV6-2/TRBV6-3	15	-	TRBJ2-3	CASSPGTKGADTQYF
TRBV27	14	-	TRBJ1-3	CASRGTGKGDTIYF
TRBV5-6	15	-	TRBJ1-4	CASSVTGRRDEKLFF
TRBV6-5	15	few	TRBJ1-3	CASSSGGSSGNTIYF
TRBV7-9	17	-	TRBJ1-5	CASSLGRGLGGNQPQHF
TRBV5-1	14	-	TRBJ1-2	CASSEGPDYYGYTF
TRBV5-6	13	-	TRBJ2-2	CASSLVSTGELFF
TRBV19	16	-	TRBJ1-1	CASSPIRNRPNTEAFF
TRBV6-2/TRBV6-3	11	-	TRBJ1-1	CASSYRGEAFF
TRBV19	14	few	TRBJ2-2	CASSVTQGSGELFF
TRBV11-2	17	-	TRBJ2-3	CASSLLEGLTSTDTQYF
TRBV4-1	16	-	TRBJ1-4	CASSHLGPGGDEKLFF
TRBV4-3	15	-	TRBJ2-1	CASSPHGRAYNEQFF
TRBV5-4	14	-	TRBJ2-1	CASSSERGYNEQFF
TRBV7-2	16	-	TRBJ2-7	CASSVGTSGGASEQYF
TRBV27	18	-	TRBJ2-3	CASSLRIPLAGNTDTQYF
TRBV5-1	16	-	TRBJ2-3	CASRWTSGGAGDTQYF
TRBV5-6	15	-	TRBJ2-4	CASSPEGLAKNIQYF
TRBV9	15	few	TRBJ2-3	CASSPGLDPTDTQYF
TRBV30	14	-	TRBJ1-3	CAWSVDSSGNTIYF
TRBV27	16	-	TRBJ2-7	CASSPPGGGPSYEQYF
TRBV2	15	-	TRBJ2-2	CASSKQGARTGELFF
TRBV24-1	14	-	TRBJ2-3	CATNPGFHTDTQYF
TRBV5-6	16	-	TRBJ2-1	CASSLGLAGVSNEQFF
TRBV4-3	16	few	TRBJ2-5	CASSRGETSGSETQYF
TRBV30	14	-	TRBJ2-7	CAWSKTIQGQEQYF
TRBV3-1/TRBV3-2	15	once	TRBJ1-6	CASSQGTGGFSPLHF
TRBV4-1	14	-	TRBJ1-6	CASSLPGQGSPLHF
TRBV10-1	12	-	TRBJ2-5	CARKTGSETQYF
TRBV27	14	-	TRBJ1-1	CASSLFSENTEAFF
TRBV4-2	15	-	TRBJ1-2	CASSQDSDQFLGYTF
TRBV19	16	-	TRBJ1-6	CASSIRTAFNNSPLHF
TRBV3-1/TRBV3-2	17	-	TRBJ2-3	CASSQGPQRGATDTQYF
TRBV19	14	many	TRBJ1-5	CASDGGARHRAQHF
TRBV25-1	14	-	TRBJ1-4	CASSVGVSREKLFF
TRBV4-3	14	-	TRBJ2-2	CASSQAGNTGELFF
TRBV10-3	18	few	TRBJ2-6	CAISARDRRTSGANVLTF
TRBV5-5	20	-	TRBJ1-2	CASSLVATPRGKDPAYGYTF
TRBV4-2	15	-	TRBJ1-5	CASSQEVGDNQPQHF
TRBV2	15	-	TRBJ2-5	CASSVGTTHQETQYF
TRBV7-3	16	-	TRBJ2-5	CASSAGTSGRPGTQYF
TRBV9	15	-	TRBJ1-1	CASSGTGGAGTEAFF
TRBV19	16	-	TRBJ1-5	CASSGTGGTSNQPQHF
TRBV9	15	-	TRBJ1-6	CASSVADFYNSPLHF
TRBV6-2/TRBV6-3	17	-	TRBJ2-3	CASSYDRLAGGLNTQYF
TRBV14	15	-	TRBJ2-5	CASSQDRKAQETQYF
TRBV5-4	14	-	TRBJ2-1	CASSPLAGVDEQFF
TRBV9	13	-	TRBJ1-1	CASSVRLNTEAFF
TRBV5-6	16	-	TRBJ1-4	CASSLGPAAGNEKLFF
TRBV5-4	16	-	TRBJ2-7	CASSPAGPSGSYEQYF
TRBV4-1	16	-	TRBJ1-2	CASSQDRTGTNYGYTF
TRBV29-1	13	-	TRBJ1-2	CSVGGTTGGGYTF
TRBV20-1	14	few	TRBJ2-3	CSASREGLTDTQYF
TRBV7-2	15	-	TRBJ1-5	CASSYTGPVNQPQHF
TRBV7-2	15	-	TRBJ2-2	CASSLGPLGTGELFF
TRBV10-3	13	-	TRBJ1-4	CAIRGTSFEKLFF
TRBV10-3	13	-	TRBJ1-4	CAISESPNEKLFF
TRBV7-2	15	-	TRBJ1-2	CASSFSQALPYGYTF
TRBV6-6	15	-	TRBJ2-3	CASCEDRAVTDTQYF
TRBV6-6	14	-	TRBJ1-6	CASRGDFDNSPLHF